The 28 T cell receptor beta chains given below trace back to one sample, sequenced in a study of T cells in Graves' hyperthyroidism and ophthalmopathy. It was RNA transcripts that yielded the amplified TCR beta CDR3 regions. The primer set for the first-round RT-PCR of the TCR CDR3 was HTBI. TCRdb reanalysed the multiplex PCR reads using MiXCR and keeps one entry per CDR3 protein. The table has 300,000 to 450,000 distinct CDR3 sequences, around 13% seen once; the top ten hold less than 20%. The source material was blood. These receptors were taken from a woman under 40 with Graves' ophthalmopathy.

This clonotype was seen repeatedly, ten times or more. The chain is built from TRBV28 and TRBJ1-2; 11 positions agree with TRBD1. The CDR3 spans 16 residues. In germline, CDR1 is MDHEN, CDR2 SYDVKM. The V and J ends lost 5 bases and 6 bases, in that order; junction bases with no gene match: 11. The CDR3 is CASSPPLGTGGHGYTF. The DNA for the CDR3 is TGTGCCAGCAGTCCCCCTCTCGGGACAGGGGGACATGGCTACACCTTC.

This clonotype turned up a few times. This chain joins TRBV20-1 and TRBJ1-5; D unclear. The germline V gene has CDR1 DFQATT and CDR2 SNEGSKA (reference sequence). The V gene lost 6 bases and the J gene lost 1 base, with 16 bases spanning the gap. The CDR3 extends over 15 amino acids. The CDR3 DNA sequence: TGCAGTGCGCAGCTCCAGGACGGGAGCAATCAGCCCCAGCATTTT. This sequence encodes CSAQLQDGSNQPQHF.

This clonotype occurred a few times. A much more abundant neighbour one base away suggests this may be a read error. The genes are TRBV28 and TRBJ1-2; TRBD1 is a possible D gene (5 bases). Looked up from germline, CDR1 is MDHEN and CDR2 is SYDVKM. This CDR3 region has 11 residues. The CDR3 sequence is CATAGFGGYTF. The CDR3 DNA follows: TGTGCAACCGCAGGGTTCGGGGGCTACACCTTC.

The table lists this clonotype with many counts. Here the CDR3 reads CSARDFRSGDHNEQFF. The CDR3 nucleotides read TGCAGTGCTAGAGATTTCCGGAGCGGGGACCACAATGAGCAGTTCTTC. The chain recombines TRBV20-1 with TRBJ2-1; TRBD2 agrees at 7 bases. The ends lost 0 bases at V and 5 bases at J; junction bases unmatched: 10. The CDR3 totals 16 residues. The germline V gene has CDR1 DFQATT and CDR2 SNEGSKA (reference sequence).

This clonotype came up many times. A read error may produce the germline difference seen at one junction end. The chain recombines TRBV20-1 with TRBJ2-3; 12 nucleotides match TRBD1. This CDR3 has 18 amino acids. Per germline, CDR1 DFQATT and CDR2 SNEGSKA (reference sequence). CDR3 bases: TGCAGTGCTATGGGACAGGGGGCGCCGGGTACAAGCACAAATACGCAGTATTTT. Translated: CSAMGQGAPGTSTNTQYF.

Ten or more counts support this clonotype. This sequence joins TRBV24-1 and TRBJ2-1; the D is unclear. V lost 7 bases to trimming and J lost 4 bases, with 10 bases between them. CDR3 length: 13 residues. Germline V gene lookup returns CDR1 KGHDR and CDR2 SFDVKD. The CDR3 DNA reads as TGTGCCACCAGGGCCGGCCAGTACAATGAGCAGTTCTTC. The encoded protein is CATRAGQYNEQFF.

This clonotype was counted at least ten times. This chain connects TRBV7-9 to TRBJ1-2; D is unresolved. Trimming removed 3 bases from V and 1 base from J, with 6 bases in between. The germline gives CDR1 SEHNR, CDR2 FQNEAQ (reference sequence). The CDR3 contains 13 residues. The CDR3 reads CASSFYLNYGYTF. CDR3 sequence (DNA): TGTGCCAGCAGCTTTTACCTTAACTATGGCTACACCTTC.

This clonotype has more than one count but fewer than ten. The chain has TRBV12-3 or TRBV12-4 and TRBJ1-2; D ambiguous. The V end lost 2 bases, the J end lost 4 bases, and 20 bases lay between the germline ends. This CDR3 contains 17 residues. This CDR3 reads CASSLRGLEFLGYGYTF. The CDR3 DNA reads as TGTGCCAGCAGTTTACGAGGTTTAGAATTCTTGGGCTATGGCTACACCTTC.

This clonotype was seen repeatedly, ten times or more. The rearrangement joins TRBV27 to TRBJ1-1, with no clear D. Germline CDR1 and CDR2: MNHEY and SMNVEV (reference sequence). V was trimmed by 2 bases and J by 1 base, leaving 17 bases between them. CDR3 length equals 17 residues. The chain's CDR3 is CASSLGDFNIRNTEAFF. The CDR3 DNA is TGTGCCAGCAGTTTAGGGGATTTCAACATACGGAACACTGAAGCTTTCTTT.

This clonotype was observed at least ten times. The chain links TRBV14 to TRBJ2-7; D ambiguous. This CDR3 is built from 15 residues. V was shortened by 2 bases and J by 2 bases, with 13 bases between the two germline ends. Germline CDR1 is SGHDN and CDR2 is FVKESK. The CDR3 protein is CASSQNPGGAYEQYF. For the CDR3, the DNA is TGTGCCAGCAGCCAAAACCCTGGCGGAGCCTACGAGCAGTACTTC.

This clonotype was observed many times. V gene TRBV12-3 or TRBV12-4 combines with J gene TRBJ2-1, with D possibly being TRBD1 or TRBD2 (5 bases each). The CDR3 loop spans 16 amino acids. V was pared by 6 bases and J by 3 bases, with 18 bases between. CDR3 DNA: TGTGCCAGCAGCCTCCGGGACCCGGCCGACTACAATGAGCAGTTCTTC. Residues: CASSLRDPADYNEQFF.

Worth noting for this clonotype: It may be a read error: a sequence one base away is much more abundant. The chain recombines TRBV7-9 with TRBJ1-5, with 7 bases identical to TRBD1. Germline-derived CDR1 and CDR2 are SEHNR and FQNEAQ (reference sequence). The CDR3 extends over 16 amino acids. The CDR3 reads CACSLAYRGNNQPQHF. CDR3 sequence (DNA): TGTGCCTGCAGCTTGGCCTACAGGGGTAACAATCAGCCCCAGCATTTT.

The rearrangement uses TRBV28 and TRBJ2-3; 8 nucleotides match TRBD1. CDR3 length equals 16 residues. Germline lookup yields CDR1 MDHEN and CDR2 SYDVKM. Germline trimming cut 6 bases from V and 1 base from J; bases unmatched to any gene: 9. CDR3 bases: TGTGCCAGCAGACCGGGACAGGACAGGGGCACAGATACGCAGTATTTT. Amino acid sequence: CASRPGQDRGTDTQYF.

The rearrangement uses TRBV12-3 or TRBV12-4 and TRBJ1-2; TRBD1 matches at 11 bases. The CDR3 length is 16 residues. J lost 3 bases, V lost 6 bases, and 9 bases had no gene match. The CDR3, as DNA: TGTGCCAGCAGCTTGCAAGGGACAGGGGGTGACTATGGCTACACCTTC. This translates into CASSLQGTGGDYGYTF.

The table lists this clonotype with many counts. The chain links TRBV13 to TRBJ2-7, with D possibly matching TRBD1 (6 bases). CDR3 length: 14 residues. Deletions cut 0 bases from V and 8 bases from J, with 14 bases between. CDR1 and CDR2 from the germline V gene are PRHDT and FYEKMQ (reference sequence). CDR3 nucleotide sequence: TGTGCCAGCAGCTTAGGACAGGGTTCGATTCAGCAGTACTTC. This translates into CASSLGQGSIQQYF.

This clonotype was found many times. This sequence joins TRBV11-2 and TRBJ1-1; weak D call: TRBD1 (6 bases). V was pared by 3 bases and J by 3 bases, with 8 bases between. The CDR3 extends over 13 amino acids. Germline V lookup: CDR1 SGHAT, CDR2 FQNNGV. The CDR3 spells CASSFNRDTEAFF. The CDR3 nucleotides read TGTGCCAGCAGCTTTAACAGGGACACTGAAGCTTTCTTT.

The V and J genes are TRBV18 and TRBJ1-4; no clear D. This CDR3 region has 15 residues. Trimming pared 2 bases from V and 8 bases from J, leaving 15 bases between. Germline loops: CDR1 KGHSH, CDR2 LQKENI. The CDR3 loop is CASSPFMSRPEKLFF. The CDR3 region has the DNA TGTGCCAGCTCACCATTTATGAGCCGCCCAGAAAAACTGTTTTTT.

The rearrangement joins TRBV2 to TRBJ1-3; D may be TRBD1 (6 bases). V was cut by 7 bases and J by 3 bases, with 16 bases left in between. The CDR3 consists of 15 residues. Per the germline V gene, CDR1 is SNHLY and CDR2 is FYNNEI. The CDR3 DNA is TGTGCCAGCAATGAGCGCGGGGGCTTTGGAAACACCATATATTTT. Translated, it gives CASNERGGFGNTIYF.

Many counts were recorded for this clonotype. The CDR3 nucleotides are TGTGCCAGCAGCGCTCACGGGGACGGGGGCACAGATACGCAGTATTTT. This encodes CASSAHGDGGTDTQYF. J is TRBJ2-3 and V is TRBV9, with D perhaps assigned TRBD1 or TRBD2 (5 bases each). V dropped 3 bases and J dropped 1 base, with 15 bases sitting between them. This CDR3 is 16 amino acids long. Germline CDR1 is SGDLS and CDR2 is YYNGEE.

This clonotype was observed many times. The gene calls are TRBV20-1 and TRBJ2-3, with 9 bases fitting TRBD2. V trimming: 6 bases; J trimming: 0 bases; junction bases outside the gene matches: 10. Germline V gene data show CDR1 as DFQATT and CDR2 as SNEGSKA (reference sequence). The CDR3 has 16 amino acids. CDR3 sequence: CSAPRGGGPSTDTQYF. The DNA of the CDR3 is TGCAGTGCCCCGCGCGGGGGGGGGCCCAGCACAGATACGCAGTATTTT.

V usage is TRBV12-3 or TRBV12-4 and J usage is TRBJ1-5; D is undetermined. The CDR3 spans 14 residues. Trimming stripped 11 bases from V and 4 bases from J, with 18 bases between. The CDR3 bases are TGTGCCTCCCAAACGGCGGGGTTTAATCAGCCCCAGCATTTT. Translation: CASQTAGFNQPQHF.

The table lists this clonotype with many counts. The V gene is TRBV15, the J gene TRBJ1-5; the D is unclear. Trimming left V 1 base short and J 1 base short, with 14 bases between. The CDR3 is made up of 17 amino acids. Germline V gene data show CDR1 as LNHNV and CDR2 as YYDKDF (reference sequence). CDR3 nucleotides: TGTGCCACCAGCAGAGGTACGAGGTTGGCGAGCAATCAGCCCCAGCATTTT. Translated, it gives CATSRGTRLASNQPQHF. Supplemented by reference TRBV15 and TRBJ1-5, the full variable domain reads DAMVIQNPRYQVTQFGKPVTLSCSQTLNHNVMYWYQQKSSQAPKLLFHYYDKDFNNEADTPDNFQSRRPNTSFCFLDIRSPGLGDTAMYLCATSRGTRLASNQPQHFGDGTRLSIL.

This clonotype showed up many times. The chain has TRBV12-3 or TRBV12-4 and TRBJ1-1; 12 nucleotides match TRBD1. The CDR3 has 12 residues. With V trimmed by 5 bases and J by 14 bases, 6 bases remained unmatched. Here the CDR3 reads CASSRDRGRVFF. CDR3 DNA sequence: TGTGCCAGCAGTCGGGACAGGGGGCGCGTCTTCTTT.

This clonotype occurred many times. This chain joins TRBV27 and TRBJ1-2; D gene unclear. Trimming cost V 5 bases and J 3 bases, with 13 bases left between them. The germline V gene encodes CDR1 MNHEY and CDR2 SMNVEV (reference sequence). This CDR3 has 14 amino acids. In nucleotides, the CDR3 is TGTGCCAGCAGTCCAGATTGGGCAGACTATGGCTACACCTTC. Its translation: CASSPDWADYGYTF.

This clonotype was counted ten times or more. The rearrangement joins TRBV24-1 to TRBJ2-1, with TRBD1 matching over 8 bases. The V gene's germline CDR1 is KGHDR and CDR2 SFDVKD. The CDR3 covers 15 residues. V gave up 4 bases and J gave up 2 bases; unmatched junction bases: 3. The CDR3 loop is CATSEPGQAYNEQFF. In nucleotides, the CDR3 is TGTGCCACCAGTGAGCCGGGACAGGCCTACAATGAGCAGTTCTTC.

This clonotype has a count of ten or more. The gene calls are TRBV2 and TRBJ2-2; 10 bases map to TRBD2. There are 15 residues in the CDR3. The germline gives CDR1 SNHLY, CDR2 FYNNEI. The trim removed 6 bases at V and 7 bases at J, leaving 8 bases unmatched. The CDR3 loop is CASRDSGGVHGELFF. CDR3 nucleotide sequence: TGTGCCAGCAGGGACAGCGGGGGGGTGCACGGGGAGCTGTTTTTT.

This clonotype was found many times. The chain combines TRBV7-8 with TRBJ2-7; D perhaps matches TRBD1 (6 bases). V lost 5 bases, J lost 3 bases, and 17 bases lay in between. Looked up from germline, CDR1 is SGHVS and CDR2 is FQNEAQ. The CDR3 spans 15 residues. CDR3 sequence (DNA): TGTGCCAGCAGCCAGGGCCGGGACATCCACTACGAGCAGTACTTC. Translating it yields CASSQGRDIHYEQYF.

In its sample, this clonotype was seen many times. The V and J genes are TRBV15 and TRBJ2-5; D gene uncertain. The CDR3 spans 14 residues. The germline CDR1 and CDR2 sequences are LNHNV and YYDKDF (reference sequence). Trimming took off 1 base at V and 4 bases at J, with 10 bases between the two ends. The CDR3 sequence: CATSRVAVTETQYF. CDR3 bases: TGTGCCACCAGCAGAGTTGCGGTTACAGAGACCCAGTACTTC. The variable domain in full, completed from reference TRBV15 and TRBJ2-5, reads DAMVIQNPRYQVTQFGKPVTLSCSQTLNHNVMYWYQQKSSQAPKLLFHYYDKDFNNEADTPDNFQSRRPNTSFCFLDIRSPGLGDTAMYLCATSRVAVTETQYFGPGTRLLVL.